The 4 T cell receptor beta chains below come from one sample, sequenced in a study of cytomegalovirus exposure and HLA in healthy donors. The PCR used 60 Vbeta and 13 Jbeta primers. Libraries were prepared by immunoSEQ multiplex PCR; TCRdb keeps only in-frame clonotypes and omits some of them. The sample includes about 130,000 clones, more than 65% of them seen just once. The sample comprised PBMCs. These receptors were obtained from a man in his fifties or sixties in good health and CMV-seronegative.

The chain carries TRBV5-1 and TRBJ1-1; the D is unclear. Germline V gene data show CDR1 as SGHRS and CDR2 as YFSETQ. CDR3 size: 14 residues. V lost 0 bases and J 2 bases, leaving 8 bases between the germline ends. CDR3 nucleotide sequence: TGCGCCAGCAGCTTGGTTGGCCCAAACACTGAAGCTTTCTTT. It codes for CASSLVGPNTEAFF.

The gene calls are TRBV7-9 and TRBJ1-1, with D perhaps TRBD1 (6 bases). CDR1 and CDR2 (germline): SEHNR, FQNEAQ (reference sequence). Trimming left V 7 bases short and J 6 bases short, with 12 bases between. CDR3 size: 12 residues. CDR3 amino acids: CASTRGGPEAFF. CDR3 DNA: TGTGCCAGCACCCGGGGGGGGCCTGAAGCTTTCTTT.

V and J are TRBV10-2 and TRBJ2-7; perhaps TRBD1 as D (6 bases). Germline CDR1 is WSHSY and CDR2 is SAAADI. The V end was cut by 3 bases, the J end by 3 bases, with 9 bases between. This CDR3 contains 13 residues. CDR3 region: CASSEGQSYEQYF. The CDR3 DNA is TGCGCCAGCAGTGAAGGACAGAGCTACGAGCAGTACTTC.

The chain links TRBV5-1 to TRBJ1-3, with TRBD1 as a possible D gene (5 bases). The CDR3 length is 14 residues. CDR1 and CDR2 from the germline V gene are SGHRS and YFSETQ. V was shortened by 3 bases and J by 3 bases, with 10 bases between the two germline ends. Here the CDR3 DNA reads TGCGCCAGCAGCTCCCAGGGCGATGGAAACACCATATATTTT. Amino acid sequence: CASSSQGDGNTIYF.